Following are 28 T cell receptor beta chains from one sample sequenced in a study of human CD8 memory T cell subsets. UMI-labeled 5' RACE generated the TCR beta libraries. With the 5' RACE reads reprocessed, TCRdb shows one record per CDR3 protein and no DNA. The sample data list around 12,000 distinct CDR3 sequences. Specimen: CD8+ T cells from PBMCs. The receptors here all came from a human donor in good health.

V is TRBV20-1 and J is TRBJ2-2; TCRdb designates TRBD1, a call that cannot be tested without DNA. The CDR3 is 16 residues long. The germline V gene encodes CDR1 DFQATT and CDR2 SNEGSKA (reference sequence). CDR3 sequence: CSARDGGGTYTGELFF.

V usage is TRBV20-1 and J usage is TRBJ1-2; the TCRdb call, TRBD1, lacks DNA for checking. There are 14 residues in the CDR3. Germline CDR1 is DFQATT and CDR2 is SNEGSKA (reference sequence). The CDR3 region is CSAPEVGQDMDYTF.

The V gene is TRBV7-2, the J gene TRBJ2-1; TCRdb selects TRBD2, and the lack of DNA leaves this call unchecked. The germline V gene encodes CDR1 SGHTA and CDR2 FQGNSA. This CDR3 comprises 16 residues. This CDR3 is CASSLRAGGAYNEQFF.

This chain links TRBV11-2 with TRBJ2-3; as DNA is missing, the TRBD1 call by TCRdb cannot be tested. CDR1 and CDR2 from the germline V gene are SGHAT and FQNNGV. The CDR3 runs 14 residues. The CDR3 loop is CASSFGAGTDTQYF.

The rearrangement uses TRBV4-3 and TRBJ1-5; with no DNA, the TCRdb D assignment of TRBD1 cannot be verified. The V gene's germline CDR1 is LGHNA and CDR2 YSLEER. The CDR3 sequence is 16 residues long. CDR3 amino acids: CASSQDRRQGGQPQHF.

CDR3 sequence reads: CSVVTGRSSYEQYF. This sequence joins TRBV29-1 and TRBJ2-7; as DNA is missing, the TRBD1 call by TCRdb cannot be tested. In germline, CDR1 is SQVTM, CDR2 ANQGSEA. This CDR3 spans 14 amino acids.

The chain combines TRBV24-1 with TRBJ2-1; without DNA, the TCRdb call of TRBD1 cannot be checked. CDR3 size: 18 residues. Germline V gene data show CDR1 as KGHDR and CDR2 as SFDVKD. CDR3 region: CATSDLSGELGAYNEQFF.

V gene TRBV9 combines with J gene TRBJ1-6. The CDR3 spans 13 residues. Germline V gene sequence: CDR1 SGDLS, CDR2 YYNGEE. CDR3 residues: CASSVDKNSPLHF.

CDR3 sequence: CASSKQGHHTTYEQYF. The V call is TRBV21-1, the J call TRBJ2-7; lacking DNA, the TRBD1 call made by TCRdb goes unchecked. TRBV21-1 is reported as a pseudogene. The CDR3 extends over 16 amino acids.

CDR3 amino acids: CASTQRGFNEQFF. The rearrangement joins TRBV6-2 or TRBV6-3 to TRBJ2-1; TCRdb lists TRBD2, though no DNA is available to test this call. CDR1 is MNHEY, CDR2 SVGEGT, per germline. CDR3 length: 13 residues.

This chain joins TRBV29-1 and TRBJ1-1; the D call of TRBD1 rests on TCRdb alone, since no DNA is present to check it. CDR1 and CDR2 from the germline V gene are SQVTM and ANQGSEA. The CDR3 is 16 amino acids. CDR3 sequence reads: CSAVQGAQVVNTEAFF.

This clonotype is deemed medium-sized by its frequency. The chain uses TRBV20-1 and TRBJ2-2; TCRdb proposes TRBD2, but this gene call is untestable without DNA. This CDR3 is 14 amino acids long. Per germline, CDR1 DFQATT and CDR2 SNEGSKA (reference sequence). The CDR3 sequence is CSARWDSNTGELFF.

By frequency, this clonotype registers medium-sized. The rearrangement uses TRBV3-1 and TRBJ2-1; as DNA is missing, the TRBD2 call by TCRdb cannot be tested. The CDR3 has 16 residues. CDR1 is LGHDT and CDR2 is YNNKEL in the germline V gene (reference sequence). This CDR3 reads CASSQVHGGASNEQFF.

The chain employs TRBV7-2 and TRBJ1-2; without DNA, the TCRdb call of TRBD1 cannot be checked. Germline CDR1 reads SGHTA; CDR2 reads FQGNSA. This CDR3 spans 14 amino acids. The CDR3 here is CASSAGTAMNGYTF.

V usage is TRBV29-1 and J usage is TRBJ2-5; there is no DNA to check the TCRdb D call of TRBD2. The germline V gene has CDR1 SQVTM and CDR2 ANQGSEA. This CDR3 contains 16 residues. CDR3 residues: CSVGALAGRYQETQYF.

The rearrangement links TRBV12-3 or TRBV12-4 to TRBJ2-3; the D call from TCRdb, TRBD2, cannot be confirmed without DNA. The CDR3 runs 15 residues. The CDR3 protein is CASSPSGRAGDTQYF.

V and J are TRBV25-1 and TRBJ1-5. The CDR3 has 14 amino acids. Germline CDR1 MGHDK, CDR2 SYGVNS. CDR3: CASSDRGLFQPQHF.

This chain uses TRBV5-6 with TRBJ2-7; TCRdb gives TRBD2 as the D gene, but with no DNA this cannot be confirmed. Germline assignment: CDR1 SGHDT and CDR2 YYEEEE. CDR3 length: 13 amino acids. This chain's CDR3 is CASRGGSSYEQYF.

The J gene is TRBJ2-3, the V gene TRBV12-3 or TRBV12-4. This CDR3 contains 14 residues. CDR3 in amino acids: CASSYGTSTDTQYF.

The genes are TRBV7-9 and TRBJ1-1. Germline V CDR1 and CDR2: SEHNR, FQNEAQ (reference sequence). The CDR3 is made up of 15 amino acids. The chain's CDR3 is CASSLEYRPNTEAFF.

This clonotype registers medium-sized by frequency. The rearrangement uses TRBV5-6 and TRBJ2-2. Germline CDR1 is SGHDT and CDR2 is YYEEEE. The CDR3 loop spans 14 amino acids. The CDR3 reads CASSPADLTGELFF.

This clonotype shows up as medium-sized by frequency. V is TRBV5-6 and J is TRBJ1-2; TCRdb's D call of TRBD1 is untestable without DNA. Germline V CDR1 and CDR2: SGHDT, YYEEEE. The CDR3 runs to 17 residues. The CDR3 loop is CASSFPPPTGGRYGYTF.

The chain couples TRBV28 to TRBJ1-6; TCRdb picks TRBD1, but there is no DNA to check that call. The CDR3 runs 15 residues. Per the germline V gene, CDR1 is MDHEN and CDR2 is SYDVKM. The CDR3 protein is CASSYRDRAISPLHF.

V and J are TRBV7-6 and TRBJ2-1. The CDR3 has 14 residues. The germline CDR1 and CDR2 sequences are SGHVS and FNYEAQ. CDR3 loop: CASSLEGSYNEQFF.

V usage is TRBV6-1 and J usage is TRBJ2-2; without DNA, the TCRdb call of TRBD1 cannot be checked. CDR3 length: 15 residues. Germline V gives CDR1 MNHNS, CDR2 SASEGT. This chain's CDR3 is CASSEGQGATGELFF.

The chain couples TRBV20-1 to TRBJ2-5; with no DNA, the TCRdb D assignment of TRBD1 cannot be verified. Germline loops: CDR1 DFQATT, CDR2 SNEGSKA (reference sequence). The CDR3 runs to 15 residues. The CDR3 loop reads CSARDYQGTQETQYF.

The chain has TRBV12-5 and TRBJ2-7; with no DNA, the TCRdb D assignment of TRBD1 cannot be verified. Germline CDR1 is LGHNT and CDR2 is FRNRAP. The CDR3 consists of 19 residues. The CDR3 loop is CASGFPNETTGLSSYEQYF.

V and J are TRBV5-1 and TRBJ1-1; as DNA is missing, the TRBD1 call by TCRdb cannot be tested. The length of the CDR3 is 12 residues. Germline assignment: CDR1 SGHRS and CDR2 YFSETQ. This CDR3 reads CASSLVQGEAFF.